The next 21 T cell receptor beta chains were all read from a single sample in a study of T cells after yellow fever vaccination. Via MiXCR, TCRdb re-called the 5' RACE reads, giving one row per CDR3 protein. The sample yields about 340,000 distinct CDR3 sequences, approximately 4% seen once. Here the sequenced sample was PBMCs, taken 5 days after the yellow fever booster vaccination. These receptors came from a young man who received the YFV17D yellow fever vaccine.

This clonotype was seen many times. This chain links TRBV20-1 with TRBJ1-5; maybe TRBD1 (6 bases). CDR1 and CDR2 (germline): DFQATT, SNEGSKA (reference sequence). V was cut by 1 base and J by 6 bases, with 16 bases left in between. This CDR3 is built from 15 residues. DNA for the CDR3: TGCAGTGCTAGAGCTCACGGGGGGCTGGGTCAGCCCCAGCATTTT. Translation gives CSARAHGGLGQPQHF.

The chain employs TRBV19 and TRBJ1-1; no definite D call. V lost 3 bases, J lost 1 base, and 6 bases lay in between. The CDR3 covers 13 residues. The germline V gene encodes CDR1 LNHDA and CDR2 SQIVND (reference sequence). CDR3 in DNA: TGTGCCAGTAGTATGGGCTGGAACACTGAAGCTTTCTTT. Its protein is CASSMGWNTEAFF.

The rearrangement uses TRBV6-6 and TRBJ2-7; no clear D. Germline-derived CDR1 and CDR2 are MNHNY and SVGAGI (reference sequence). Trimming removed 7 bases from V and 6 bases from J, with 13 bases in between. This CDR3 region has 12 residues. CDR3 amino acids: CASKNSPFEQYF. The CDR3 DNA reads TGTGCCAGCAAAAATAGCCCTTTCGAGCAGTACTTC.

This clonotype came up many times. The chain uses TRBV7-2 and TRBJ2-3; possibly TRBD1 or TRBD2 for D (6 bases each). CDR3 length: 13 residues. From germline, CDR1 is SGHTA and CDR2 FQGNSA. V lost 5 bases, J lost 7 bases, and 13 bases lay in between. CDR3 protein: CASSAPGANTQYF. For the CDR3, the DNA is TGTGCCAGCAGCGCGCCGGGGGCGAATACGCAGTATTTT.

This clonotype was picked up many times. The CDR3 loop is CASSSGPAGASDTQYF. The CDR3 DNA is TGTGCCAGCAGCTCCGGCCCGGCGGGGGCTTCAGATACGCAGTATTTT. The gene calls are TRBV7-3 and TRBJ2-3; TRBD2 is a possible D gene (7 bases). Trimming shortened V by 4 bases and J by 4 bases, and 18 bases separated the two germline ends. This CDR3 is built from 16 residues. Per germline, CDR1 SGHTA and CDR2 FQGTGA.

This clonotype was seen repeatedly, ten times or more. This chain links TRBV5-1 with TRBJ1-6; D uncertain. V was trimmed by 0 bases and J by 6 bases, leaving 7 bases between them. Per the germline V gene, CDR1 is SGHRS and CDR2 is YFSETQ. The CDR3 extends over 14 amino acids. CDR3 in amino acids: CASSLDSSNSPLHF. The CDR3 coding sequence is TGCGCCAGCAGCTTGGATAGCAGTAATTCACCCCTCCACTTT.

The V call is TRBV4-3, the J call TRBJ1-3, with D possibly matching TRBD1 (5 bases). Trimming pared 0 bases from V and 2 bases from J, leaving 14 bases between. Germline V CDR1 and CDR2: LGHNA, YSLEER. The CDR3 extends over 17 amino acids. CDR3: CASSQEWRGEAGNTIYF. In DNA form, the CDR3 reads TGCGCCAGCAGCCAAGAATGGAGGGGCGAAGCTGGAAACACCATATATTTT.

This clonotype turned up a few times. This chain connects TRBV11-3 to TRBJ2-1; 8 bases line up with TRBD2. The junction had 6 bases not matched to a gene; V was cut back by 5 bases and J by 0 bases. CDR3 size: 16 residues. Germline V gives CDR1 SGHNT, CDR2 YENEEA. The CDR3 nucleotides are TGTGCCAGCAGCCCGGCCGGGACTAGCTCCTACAATGAGCAGTTCTTC. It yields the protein CASSPAGTSSYNEQFF.

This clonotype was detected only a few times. The CDR3 protein is CASSLALAGGSTDTQYF. The CDR3 bases are TGCGCCAGCAGCTTGGCACTAGCGGGGGGAAGCACAGATACGCAGTATTTT. The chain couples TRBV5-1 to TRBJ2-3; TRBD2 agrees at 12 bases. After removal of 0 bases from V and 0 bases from J, the junction contained 2 bases not matched to a gene. Germline V CDR1 and CDR2: SGHRS, YFSETQ. This CDR3 is built from 17 residues.

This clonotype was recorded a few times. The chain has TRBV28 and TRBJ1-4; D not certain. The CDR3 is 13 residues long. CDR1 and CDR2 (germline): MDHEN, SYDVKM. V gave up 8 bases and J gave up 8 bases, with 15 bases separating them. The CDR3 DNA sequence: TGTGCCAGCCGCGGGGATGTTGTCGAAAAACTGTTTTTT. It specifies CASRGDVVEKLFF.

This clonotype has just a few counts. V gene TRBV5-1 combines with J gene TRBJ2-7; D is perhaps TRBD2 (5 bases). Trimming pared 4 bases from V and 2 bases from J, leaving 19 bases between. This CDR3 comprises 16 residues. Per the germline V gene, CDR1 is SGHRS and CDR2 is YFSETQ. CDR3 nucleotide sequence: TGCGCCAGCAGCCCTGGGAACCGGGGATTTACCTACGAGCAGTACTTC. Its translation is CASSPGNRGFTYEQYF.

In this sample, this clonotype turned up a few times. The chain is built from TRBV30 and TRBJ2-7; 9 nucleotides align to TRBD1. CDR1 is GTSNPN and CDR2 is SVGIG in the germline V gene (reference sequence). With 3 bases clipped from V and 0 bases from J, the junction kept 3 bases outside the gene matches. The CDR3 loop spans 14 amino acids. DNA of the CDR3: TGTGCCTGGAGAGGGACAGGGAGCTCCTACGAGCAGTACTTC. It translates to CAWRGTGSSYEQYF.

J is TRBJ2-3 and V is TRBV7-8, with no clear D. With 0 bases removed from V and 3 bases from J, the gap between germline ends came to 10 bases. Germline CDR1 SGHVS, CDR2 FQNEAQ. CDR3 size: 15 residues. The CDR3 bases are TGTGCCAGCAGCTTAGCGTTGACGAAGACAGATACGCAGTATTTT. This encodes CASSLALTKTDTQYF.

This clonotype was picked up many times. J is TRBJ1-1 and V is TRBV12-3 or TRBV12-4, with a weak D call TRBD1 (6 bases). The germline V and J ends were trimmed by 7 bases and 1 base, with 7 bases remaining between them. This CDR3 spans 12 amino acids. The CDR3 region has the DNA TGTGCCAGCACCAGGGGGAACACTGAAGCTTTCTTT. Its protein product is CASTRGNTEAFF.

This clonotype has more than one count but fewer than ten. DNA of the CDR3: TGCAGTGCTAGGGGTTTACCAGCGACCCAGTACTTC. Translating it yields CSARGLPATQYF. The chain uses TRBV20-1 and TRBJ2-5, with D unresolved. The germline CDR1 and CDR2 sequences are DFQATT and SNEGSKA (reference sequence). The CDR3 contains 12 residues. V shed 3 bases and J shed 7 bases, with 12 bases lying between them.

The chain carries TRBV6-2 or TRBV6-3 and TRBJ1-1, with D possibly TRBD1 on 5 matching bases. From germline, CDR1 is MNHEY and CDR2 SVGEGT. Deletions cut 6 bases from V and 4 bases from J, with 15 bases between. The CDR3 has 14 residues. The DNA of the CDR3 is TGTGCCAGCAGCCGGGGGGTTGGAGGCACTGAAGCTTTCTTT. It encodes CASSRGVGGTEAFF.

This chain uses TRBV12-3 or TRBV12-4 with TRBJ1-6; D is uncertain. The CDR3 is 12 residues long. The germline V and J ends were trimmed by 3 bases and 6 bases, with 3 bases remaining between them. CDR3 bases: TGTGCCAGCAGTTTGGCTAATTCACCCCTCCACTTT. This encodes CASSLANSPLHF.

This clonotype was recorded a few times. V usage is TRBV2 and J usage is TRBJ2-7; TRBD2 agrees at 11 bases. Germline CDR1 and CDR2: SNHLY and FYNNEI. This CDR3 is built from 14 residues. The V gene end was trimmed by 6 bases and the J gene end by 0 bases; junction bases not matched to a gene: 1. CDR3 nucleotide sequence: TGTGCCAGCAGGGGACTAGCGGCCTCCTACGAGCAGTACTTC. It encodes CASRGLAASYEQYF.

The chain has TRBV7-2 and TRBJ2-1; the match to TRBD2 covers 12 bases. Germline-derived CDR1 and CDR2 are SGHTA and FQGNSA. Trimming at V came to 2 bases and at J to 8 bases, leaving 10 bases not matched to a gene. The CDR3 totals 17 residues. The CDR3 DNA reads TGTGCCAGCAGCTTATCAGTTCTAGCGGGGGGGCGCGATGAGCAGTTCTTC. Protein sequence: CASSLSVLAGGRDEQFF. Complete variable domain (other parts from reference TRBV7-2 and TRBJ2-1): GAGVSQSPSNKVTEKGKDVELRCDPISGHTALYWYRQSLGQGLEFLIYFQGNSAPDKSGLPSDRFSAERTGGSVSTLTIQRTQQEDSAVYLCASSLSVLAGGRDEQFFGPGTRLTVL.

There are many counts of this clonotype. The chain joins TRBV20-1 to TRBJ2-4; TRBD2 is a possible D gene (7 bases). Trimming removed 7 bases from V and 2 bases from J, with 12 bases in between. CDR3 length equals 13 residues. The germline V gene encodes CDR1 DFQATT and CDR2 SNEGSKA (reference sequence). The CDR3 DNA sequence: TGCAGTGTAAGGGGGGGGACCAAAAACATTCAGTACTTC. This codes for CSVRGGTKNIQYF.

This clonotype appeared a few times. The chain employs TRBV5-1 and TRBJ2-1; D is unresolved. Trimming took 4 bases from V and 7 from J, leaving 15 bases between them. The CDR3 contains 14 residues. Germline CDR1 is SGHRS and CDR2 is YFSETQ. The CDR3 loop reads CASSRWTRSNEQFF. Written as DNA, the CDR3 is TGCGCCAGCAGCCGATGGACCCGGTCGAATGAGCAGTTCTTC.